This is a list of T cell receptor beta chains from one sample in a study of chemoradiotherapy in HPV16-positive cancers. Measured with immunoSEQ multiplex PCR; TCRdb has only the in-frame clones, and not every one. The repertoire holds roughly 4,000 clones, around 80% seen once, with over 8.5% in the top ten. This specimen consisted of tumor tissue, obtained from a patient who underwent chemoradiotherapy. These receptors all come from a human donor with HPV-associated anogenital cancer. CDR3s include the opening cysteine and the closing phenylalanine or tryptophan. The D gene is left open where the match is weak. Rows may omit the clone size; those that give it use once, few, many or a size class.

J gene | V gene | clone size | D gene | CDR3 DNA | CDR3 protein
TRBJ2-2 | TRBV27 | . | TRBD1 | TGTGCCAGCCAAGGGGGCCAGGGTTACACCGGGGAGCTGTTTTTT | CASQGGQGYTGELFF
TRBJ1-6 | TRBV28 | few | . | TGTGCCAGCCGTCCGGGACGGAGCTCCTATAATTCACCCCTCCACTTT | CASRPGRSSYNSPLHF
TRBJ1-2 | TRBV2 | once | . | TGTGCCAGTACAGGTTTCTATGGCTACACCTTC | CASTGFYGYTF
TRBJ2-7 | TRBV6-1 | . | TRBD2 | TGTGCCAGCAGTTCGAATGATCGGGGGGGATACGAGCAGTACTTC | CASSSNDRGGYEQYF
TRBJ1-6 | TRBV5-1 | . | TRBD1 | TGCGCCAGCAGCTTGGGGACAGGGGAAGGTAATTCACCCCTCCACTTT | CASSLGTGEGNSPLHF
TRBJ2-4 | TRBV11-2 | . | . | TGTGCCAGCAGCCCTTCCCCCTTGAATGGGGGGATTCAGTACTTC | CASSPSPLNGGIQYF
TRBJ1-2 | TRBV5-6 | . | . | TGTGCCAGCAGCTTGTGGTGGAAAGGGGACTATGGCTACACCTTC | CASSLWWKGDYGYTF
TRBJ2-7 | TRBV6-1 | . | . | TGTGCCAGCAGTGAAGGTCAGCTCCCCTCCTACGAGCAGTACTTC | CASSEGQLPSYEQYF
TRBJ1-3 | TRBV5-1 | . | . | TGCGCCAGCAGCGCGGGAGGAGGGTTCTCTGGAAACACCATATATTTT | CASSAGGGFSGNTIYF
TRBJ2-3 | TRBV4-1 | . | TRBD1 | TGCGCCAGCAGCCAAGAAGAGACAGGGAGAGGGACAGATACGCAGTATTTT | CASSQEETGRGTDTQYF
TRBJ2-7 | TRBV25-1 | . | TRBD2 | TGTGCCAGCAGTGGTGGGGGGGGGAAAGACGAGCAGTACTTC | CASSGGGGKDEQYF
TRBJ1-5 | TRBV27 | few | . | TGTGCCAGCAGCCCATCGGGGGGCGCTAGCAATCAGCCCCAGCATTTT | CASSPSGGASNQPQHF
TRBJ1-5 | TRBV19 | . | . | TGTGCCAGCTCGAGGGGCCGCAATCAGCCCCAGCATTTT | CASSRGRNQPQHF
TRBJ1-2 | TRBV2 | . | . | TGTGCCAGCAGTGTTACCTCGTGGGATAACTATGGCTACACCTTC | CASSVTSWDNYGYTF
TRBJ1-2 | TRBV29-1 | . | TRBD1 | TGCAGCGCCGACCTCGGACAGGCCTATGGCTACACCTTC | CSADLGQAYGYTF
TRBJ1-6 | TRBV30 | . | . | TGTGCCTGGAGTCTTGGAAGTCTTGGCAATTCACCCCTCCACTTT | CAWSLGSLGNSPLHF
TRBJ2-3 | TRBV11-3 | . | . | TGTGCCAGCAGCTTAGAGGGCGGAGGCACAGATACGCAGTATTTT | CASSLEGGGTDTQYF
TRBJ2-1 | TRBV29-1 | . | TRBD2 | TGCAGCGTTGAGGGACTAGCGGGGAACTCCTACAATGAGCAGTTCTTC | CSVEGLAGNSYNEQFF
TRBJ2-3 | TRBV6-6 | . | . | TGTGCCAGCAGAGGGCAGACCTCAGATACGCAGTATTTT | CASRGQTSDTQYF
TRBJ2-1 | TRBV5-4 | once | . | TGTGCCAGCAGCTCCGGGGCAGGGGGGGGGCGTTTCAATGAGCAGTTCTTC | CASSSGAGGGRFNEQFF
TRBJ1-4 | TRBV30 | . | . | TGTGCCTGGAGTCGAAGGGGTCGGGAAAAACTGTTTTTT | CAWSRRGREKLFF
TRBJ1-5 | TRBV5-4 | once | TRBD1 | TGTGCCAGCAGCTTGGGAGGACAGGGGAGCAATCAGCCCCAGCATTTT | CASSLGGQGSNQPQHF
TRBJ2-7 | TRBV29-1 | . | TRBD1 | TGCAGCATACGGGACAGTTCCTACGAGCAGTACTTC | CSIRDSSYEQYF
TRBJ1-1 | TRBV5-6 | few | . | TGTGCCAGCAGTCCTCAAGGGTACTTGACTGAAGCTTTCTTT | CASSPQGYLTEAFF
TRBJ2-3 | TRBV5-1 | . | TRBD1 | TGCGCCAGCAACCCCGGGACAGGGGCCAGTAGCACAGATACGCAGTATTTT | CASNPGTGASSTDTQYF
TRBJ1-1 | TRBV7-9 | . | . | TGTGCCAGCAGCGCCGGACAGTCCTTTAAGGTTAGTGAAGCTTTCTTT | CASSAGQSFKVSEAFF
TRBJ2-3 | TRBV18 | . | . | TGTGCCAGCTCACCAGCCCTACGGATTGGAGATACGCAGTATTTT | CASSPALRIGDTQYF
TRBJ2-3 | TRBV11-3 | . | TRBD1 | TGTGCCAGCAGCTCTAACAGGGGAGATACGCAGTATTTT | CASSSNRGDTQYF
TRBJ2-1 | TRBV2 | . | . | TGTGCCAGCAGTCCCGTCCACAATGAGCAGTTCTTC | CASSPVHNEQFF
TRBJ1-4 | TRBV2 | once | TRBD1 | TGTGCCAGCGGGACAGTAACTAATGAAAAACTGTTTTTT | CASGTVTNEKLFF
TRBJ2-2 | TRBV6-4 | . | . | TGTGCCAGCAGTGTGGCCCCGACCGGGGAGCTGTTTTTT | CASSVAPTGELFF
TRBJ2-1 | TRBV19 | . | TRBD2 | TGTGCCAGTAGTACTGGGACTAACGCATACGGTGAGCAGTTCTTC | CASSTGTNAYGEQFF
TRBJ2-5 | TRBV2 | once | . | TGTGCCAGCAGGGGGGCGAGTCGCGGGAGAGGAGAGACCCAGTACTTC | CASRGASRGRGETQYF
TRBJ1-6 | TRBV5-1 | . | . | TGCGCCAGCAGCTTGGAAATAGGGCGGTCACCCCTCCACTTT | CASSLEIGRSPLHF
TRBJ1-1 | TRBV29-1 | . | . | TGCAGCGTTGAAAGAGGCAAAGGCACTGAAGCTTTCTTT | CSVERGKGTEAFF
TRBJ2-7 | TRBV10-3 | . | . | TGTGCCATCAGTGGGTCCTACGAGCAGTACTTC | CAISGSYEQYF
TRBJ2-1 | TRBV10-3 | . | TRBD2 | TGTGCCATCAAGGGCGCGGGAGTCTATGAGCAGTTCTTC | CAIKGAGVYEQFF
TRBJ2-5 | TRBV5-1 | . | . | TGCGCCAGCAGCCCAGGGGACACCTCTTTCGAGACCCAGTACTTC | CASSPGDTSFETQYF
TRBJ2-6 | TRBV19 | . | . | TGTGCCAGTAGAGACTCTGGGGCCAACGTCCTGACTTTC | CASRDSGANVLTF
TRBJ1-2 | TRBV28 | . | TRBD1 | TGTGCCAGTCACCCTCCGGGACAGAGCTATGGCTACACCTTC | CASHPPGQSYGYTF
TRBJ2-1 | TRBV6-1 | . | . | TGTGCCAGCAGTTCCGGGTCTTACAATGAGCAGTTCTTC | CASSSGSYNEQFF